These T cell receptor beta chains were read from a single sample in a study of T-cell memory formation after mild COVID-19. In TCRdb, the 5' RACE reads were re-called with MiXCR into one record per CDR3 protein. The sample comprises about 130,000 distinct CDR3 sequences, approximately 5.9% of which are singletons, and approximately 2.1% rests with the top ten. Specimen: PBMCs or a T cell subset sorted from them (not recorded which). These receptors originate from an adult woman who had mild COVID-19 (a few samples of this study predate the infection). Cell type and time point are not known. CDR3s include the opening cysteine and the closing phenylalanine or tryptophan. A D gene is named only where the DNA matches it firmly. Clone size, where shown, is once, few, many, or a class for clones that have expanded.

v_gene: TRBV6-1; abundance: few; d_gene: TRBD2; j_gene: TRBJ2-3; len: 19; CDR3nt: TGTGCCAGCAGCGGAAGGGTAGTGGCTAGCGGGGGGGCAGGGGATACGCAGTATTTT; CDR3aa: CASSGRVVASGGAGDTQYF
v_gene: TRBV12-3/TRBV12-4; abundance: NA; d_gene: NA; j_gene: TRBJ2-2; len: 15; CDR3nt: TGTGCCACCAAGAGGGTGGGGATGTTCGCCGGGGAGCTGTTTTTT; CDR3aa: CATKRVGMFAGELFF
v_gene: TRBV5-5; abundance: NA; d_gene: TRBD1; j_gene: TRBJ2-7; len: 14; CDR3nt: TGTGCCAGCAGCGCGGGGACAGGGCAATACGAGCAGTACTTC; CDR3aa: CASSAGTGQYEQYF
v_gene: TRBV6-5; abundance: few; d_gene: NA; j_gene: TRBJ1-1; len: 13; CDR3nt: TGTGCCAGCAGTTACACGGGAGATACTGAAGCTTTCTTT; CDR3aa: CASSYTGDTEAFF
v_gene: TRBV20-1; abundance: few; d_gene: NA; j_gene: TRBJ2-2; len: 12; CDR3nt: TGCAGTGCTAGGAGAACGTATGGGGAGCTGTTTTTT; CDR3aa: CSARRTYGELFF
v_gene: TRBV12-3/TRBV12-4; abundance: many; d_gene: TRBD1; j_gene: TRBJ2-3; len: 14; CDR3nt: TGTGCCAGCAGAAAGGGACAGGCTCCAGATACGCAGTATTTT; CDR3aa: CASRKGQAPDTQYF
v_gene: TRBV7-9; abundance: few; d_gene: NA; j_gene: TRBJ2-7; len: 12; CDR3nt: TGTGCCAGCAGCCCACCAACCTACGAGCAGTACTTC; CDR3aa: CASSPPTYEQYF
v_gene: TRBV20-1; abundance: few; d_gene: TRBD2; j_gene: TRBJ2-7; len: 18; CDR3nt: TGCAGTGCTAGTGACTTATCGGAAGCGGGAGGGCCAAGATACGAGCAGTACTTC; CDR3aa: CSASDLSEAGGPRYEQYF
v_gene: TRBV7-2; abundance: few; d_gene: NA; j_gene: TRBJ2-7; len: 17; CDR3nt: TGTGCCAGCAGCTTAGCGATCTCTGCCCGAGGCCACTACGAGCAGTACTTC; CDR3aa: CASSLAISARGHYEQYF
v_gene: TRBV18; abundance: few; d_gene: NA; j_gene: TRBJ1-2; len: 14; CDR3nt: TGTGCCAGCTCACCACCGGGGACCTTGGGTGGCTACACCTTC; CDR3aa: CASSPPGTLGGYTF
v_gene: TRBV6-6; abundance: few; d_gene: TRBD1; j_gene: TRBJ1-2; len: 13; CDR3nt: TGTGCCAGCAGTAATCGACAGGGTTGGGGCTACACCTTC; CDR3aa: CASSNRQGWGYTF
v_gene: TRBV12-3/TRBV12-4; abundance: many; d_gene: TRBD1; j_gene: TRBJ1-1; len: 16; CDR3nt: TGTGCCAGCAGACACGGACAGGGGGCGTTGAACACTGAAGCTTTCTTT; CDR3aa: CASRHGQGALNTEAFF
v_gene: TRBV20-1; abundance: NA; d_gene: NA; j_gene: TRBJ2-2; len: 13; CDR3nt: TGCAGTGCTAGGGCTAGAGGCACCGGGGAGCTGTTTTTT; CDR3aa: CSARARGTGELFF
v_gene: TRBV7-2; abundance: few; d_gene: NA; j_gene: TRBJ1-1; len: 13; CDR3nt: TGTGCCAGCAGCTCCACAGCGACCACCGAAGCTTTCTTT; CDR3aa: CASSSTATTEAFF
v_gene: TRBV12-3/TRBV12-4; abundance: many; d_gene: NA; j_gene: TRBJ2-1; len: 14; CDR3nt: TGTGCCAGCAGCAAAACAGGGTCCTACAATGAGCAGTTCTTC; CDR3aa: CASSKTGSYNEQFF
v_gene: TRBV12-3/TRBV12-4; abundance: few; d_gene: NA; j_gene: TRBJ1-1; len: 17; CDR3nt: TGTGCCAGCTCCTTAAATGGGTATGCCCCGAGGAACACTGAAGCTTTCTTT; CDR3aa: CASSLNGYAPRNTEAFF
v_gene: TRBV5-1; abundance: NA; d_gene: NA; j_gene: TRBJ1-4; len: 16; CDR3nt: TGCGCCAGCAGCTTGGCCGATCCAGGGAGGGACGAAAAACTGTTTTTT; CDR3aa: CASSLADPGRDEKLFF
v_gene: TRBV11-2; abundance: NA; d_gene: TRBD2; j_gene: TRBJ2-3; len: 16; CDR3nt: TGTGCCAGCAGCTTAGCAGGCAGCGGGGGGTGGGATACGCAGTATTTT; CDR3aa: CASSLAGSGGWDTQYF
v_gene: TRBV7-3; abundance: few; d_gene: NA; j_gene: TRBJ1-1; len: 13; CDR3nt: TGTGCCAGCAGCGCCCAGGGGAACACTGAAGCTTTCTTT; CDR3aa: CASSAQGNTEAFF
v_gene: TRBV11-2; abundance: NA; d_gene: NA; j_gene: TRBJ2-1; len: 17; CDR3nt: TGTGCCAGCAGCTTAGGTCGACGGCCGGGGCTGAAGAATGAGCAGTTCTTC; CDR3aa: CASSLGRRPGLKNEQFF
v_gene: TRBV24-1; abundance: few; d_gene: TRBD1; j_gene: TRBJ2-1; len: 16; CDR3nt: TGTGCCACCAGTGATCCCGGGGACAGTCCCGGTGCTGAGCAGTTCTTC; CDR3aa: CATSDPGDSPGAEQFF
v_gene: TRBV5-4; abundance: few; d_gene: NA; j_gene: TRBJ1-2; len: 14; CDR3nt: TGTGCCAGCAGCTCGAAAATGGGCAACTATGGCTACACCTTC; CDR3aa: CASSSKMGNYGYTF
v_gene: TRBV6-5; abundance: few; d_gene: NA; j_gene: TRBJ2-4; len: 14; CDR3nt: TGTGCCAGCAGGCCGGGACTAGCCAAAAACATTCAGTACTTC; CDR3aa: CASRPGLAKNIQYF
v_gene: TRBV7-2; abundance: many; d_gene: TRBD2; j_gene: TRBJ2-3; len: 16; CDR3nt: TGTGCCAGCAGCTTCGGGGGGTCCGGTAGGACAGATACGCAGTATTTT; CDR3aa: CASSFGGSGRTDTQYF
v_gene: TRBV7-9; abundance: few; d_gene: NA; j_gene: TRBJ2-7; len: 15; CDR3nt: TGTGCCACCCAGAGTGGCCCCCTCAAACAGGGTGAGCAGTACTTC; CDR3aa: CATQSGPLKQGEQYF
v_gene: TRBV9; abundance: NA; d_gene: NA; j_gene: TRBJ2-3; len: 16; CDR3nt: TGTGCCAGCAGCGTAGGGGTGTGGGAGAGGACAGATACGCAGTATTTT; CDR3aa: CASSVGVWERTDTQYF
v_gene: TRBV20-1; abundance: few; d_gene: NA; j_gene: TRBJ1-2; len: 14; CDR3nt: TGCAGTGCTCCAGCGCTGCAGTCTAACTATGGCTACACCTTC; CDR3aa: CSAPALQSNYGYTF
v_gene: TRBV5-1; abundance: NA; d_gene: NA; j_gene: TRBJ2-1; len: 18; CDR3nt: TGCGCCAGCAGCTTGCTTAGCCCATCCACCGCCTCATACAATGAGCAGTTCTTC; CDR3aa: CASSLLSPSTASYNEQFF
v_gene: TRBV2; abundance: few; d_gene: NA; j_gene: TRBJ2-1; len: 15; CDR3nt: TGTGCCAGCAGTGAATCATTAGGCTCCTACAATGAGCAGTTCTTC; CDR3aa: CASSESLGSYNEQFF
v_gene: TRBV10-3; abundance: few; d_gene: TRBD2; j_gene: TRBJ2-1; len: 15; CDR3nt: TGTGCCGTTTCGCCTCACGGACTAGCGCCAAATGAGCAGTTCTTC; CDR3aa: CAVSPHGLAPNEQFF
v_gene: TRBV19; abundance: NA; d_gene: TRBD2; j_gene: TRBJ2-5; len: 14; CDR3nt: TGTGCCAGTAGTTCCGCTAGCGGAACGGAGACCCAGTACTTC; CDR3aa: CASSSASGTETQYF
v_gene: TRBV6-6; abundance: many; d_gene: NA; j_gene: TRBJ2-7; len: 16; CDR3nt: TGTGCCAGCAGCCCTGTGCGGGCCTACAGCTCCTACGAGCAGTACTTC; CDR3aa: CASSPVRAYSSYEQYF
v_gene: TRBV12-3/TRBV12-4; abundance: few; d_gene: NA; j_gene: TRBJ1-1; len: 11; CDR3nt: TGTGCCAGCGGATCAGGGGCTGAAGCTTTCTTT; CDR3aa: CASGSGAEAFF
v_gene: TRBV7-3; abundance: many; d_gene: NA; j_gene: TRBJ1-1; len: 14; CDR3nt: TGTGCCAGCAGCCGGGGGGGAGGTGACACTGAAGCTTTCTTT; CDR3aa: CASSRGGGDTEAFF
v_gene: TRBV20-1; abundance: NA; d_gene: TRBD2; j_gene: TRBJ2-5; len: 14; CDR3nt: TGCAGTGCTTTACTAGCGGGAGGTCGAGAGACCCAGTACTTC; CDR3aa: CSALLAGGRETQYF
v_gene: TRBV24-1; abundance: NA; d_gene: NA; j_gene: TRBJ1-6; len: 15; CDR3nt: TGTGCCACCAGTGAGACGGGACGGAAGAATTCACCCCTCCACTTT; CDR3aa: CATSETGRKNSPLHF
v_gene: TRBV20-1; abundance: many; d_gene: NA; j_gene: TRBJ1-5; len: 12; CDR3nt: TGCAGTGCTGGGAGTACCAATCAGCCCCAGCATTTT; CDR3aa: CSAGSTNQPQHF
v_gene: TRBV12-3/TRBV12-4; abundance: NA; d_gene: NA; j_gene: TRBJ2-7; len: 16; CDR3nt: TGTGCCAGCAGTTTTTTAAGTACGACAGGCTCCTACGAGCAGTACTTC; CDR3aa: CASSFLSTTGSYEQYF
v_gene: TRBV4-3; abundance: NA; d_gene: NA; j_gene: TRBJ2-2; len: 14; CDR3nt: TGCGACAGCAGCCAATCGAGCGGGACCGGGGAGCTGTTTTTT; CDR3aa: CDSSQSSGTGELFF
v_gene: TRBV25-1; abundance: NA; d_gene: NA; j_gene: TRBJ2-3; len: 14; CDR3nt: TGTGCCAGCAGTGACTCCCAAGGCACAGATACGCAGTATTTT; CDR3aa: CASSDSQGTDTQYF
v_gene: TRBV6-2/TRBV6-3; abundance: NA; d_gene: TRBD2; j_gene: TRBJ2-1; len: 17; CDR3nt: TGTGCCACACATGTAGAGAGGGGACTAGCGGGGCGGAATGAGCAGTTCTTC; CDR3aa: CATHVERGLAGRNEQFF
v_gene: TRBV29-1; abundance: few; d_gene: NA; j_gene: TRBJ2-1; len: 14; CDR3nt: TGCAGCGTTGAAGGTGGCCGGGAAGGCAATGAGCAGTTCTTC; CDR3aa: CSVEGGREGNEQFF
v_gene: TRBV7-2; abundance: many; d_gene: NA; j_gene: TRBJ2-5; len: 11; CDR3nt: TGTGCCAGCAGCTTGACGGGGACCCAGTACTTC; CDR3aa: CASSLTGTQYF
v_gene: TRBV7-2; abundance: NA; d_gene: NA; j_gene: TRBJ1-1; len: 18; CDR3nt: TGTGCCAGCAGCTTAGCGGGCAGGGGCAGGCCTATGAACACTGAAGCTTTCTTT; CDR3aa: CASSLAGRGRPMNTEAFF
v_gene: TRBV12-3/TRBV12-4; abundance: many; d_gene: TRBD1; j_gene: TRBJ1-1; len: 14; CDR3nt: TGTGCCAGCAGTTTAAGGGGGCAAGACACTGAAGCTTTCTTT; CDR3aa: CASSLRGQDTEAFF
v_gene: TRBV2; abundance: many; d_gene: NA; j_gene: TRBJ2-6; len: 15; CDR3nt: TGTGCCAGCGGGATTGGCCCCTCTGGGGCCAACGTCCTGACTTTC; CDR3aa: CASGIGPSGANVLTF
v_gene: TRBV6-5; abundance: few; d_gene: NA; j_gene: TRBJ1-2; len: 16; CDR3nt: TGTGCCAGCAGTCGGGACCCGATGGAAGCTAACTATGGCTACACCTTC; CDR3aa: CASSRDPMEANYGYTF
v_gene: TRBV12-3/TRBV12-4; abundance: many; d_gene: TRBD2; j_gene: TRBJ2-1; len: 16; CDR3nt: TGTGCCAGCAGTTTAGCCCTAGCGGGCGCCTACAATGAGCAGTTCTTC; CDR3aa: CASSLALAGAYNEQFF
v_gene: TRBV7-2; abundance: few; d_gene: NA; j_gene: TRBJ1-2; len: 13; CDR3nt: TGTGCCAGCAGCTTAGGGTTTGAGGATGGCTACACCTTC; CDR3aa: CASSLGFEDGYTF
v_gene: TRBV7-2; abundance: few; d_gene: NA; j_gene: TRBJ2-2; len: 16; CDR3nt: TGTGCCAGCAGCTTAATCAGGCTCCCGAACACCGGGGAGCTGTTTTTT; CDR3aa: CASSLIRLPNTGELFF
v_gene: TRBV7-9; abundance: NA; d_gene: NA; j_gene: TRBJ2-1; len: 14; CDR3nt: TGTGCCAGCAGCTTTGCGGCAGGGCGGAATGAGCAGTTCTTC; CDR3aa: CASSFAAGRNEQFF
v_gene: TRBV5-1; abundance: medium-sized; d_gene: TRBD1; j_gene: TRBJ1-1; len: 16; CDR3nt: TGCGCCAGCAGCTTGGGACAGGGTTCTTGGGTCACTGAAGCTTTCTTT; CDR3aa: CASSLGQGSWVTEAFF
v_gene: TRBV20-1; abundance: many; d_gene: TRBD2; j_gene: TRBJ2-3; len: 18; CDR3nt: TGCAGTGCTAGAGATTTGTTCAGGACTAGCGGGAGCACAGATACGCAGTATTTT; CDR3aa: CSARDLFRTSGSTDTQYF
v_gene: TRBV15; abundance: NA; d_gene: NA; j_gene: TRBJ2-5; len: 14; CDR3nt: TGTGCCACCAGCAGAGGGGCACTTGCAGAGACCCAGTACTTC; CDR3aa: CATSRGALAETQYF
v_gene: TRBV7-2; abundance: many; d_gene: TRBD1; j_gene: TRBJ2-1; len: 14; CDR3nt: TGTGCCAGCAGCCAGGGGGCCTCCTACAATGAGCAGTTCTTC; CDR3aa: CASSQGASYNEQFF
v_gene: TRBV5-1; abundance: many; d_gene: NA; j_gene: TRBJ2-7; len: 14; CDR3nt: TGCGCCAGCAGCTTGGTTCTGACATCCTACGAGCAGTACTTC; CDR3aa: CASSLVLTSYEQYF
v_gene: TRBV24-1; abundance: NA; d_gene: TRBD1; j_gene: TRBJ2-7; len: 15; CDR3nt: TGTGCCACCAACGGATCGACAGGGCTCTCCTACGAGCAGTACTTC; CDR3aa: CATNGSTGLSYEQYF